The clone carrying this TCR beta chain was seen once. Antigen specificity is unknown. This specimen belongs to a study of T cell clones after liver transplantation. Overall study: As an antigen-independent comparator, third-party-reactive TCRbeta sequences came from pre-transplant mixed lymphocyte reactions. Tolerance: complete withdrawal held at least one year, liver enzymes staying within twice normal. Study conclusions and caveats: Conclusions were preliminary, with small, heterogeneous patient groups.

CD3+CD4+ and CD3+CD8+ cells were FACS-sorted from thawed unstimulated PBMCs. Trimming took 6 bases from V and 1 from J, leaving 13 bases between them. This CDR3 contains 15 residues. CDR1 is MNHEY, CDR2 SVGAGI, per germline. Sequenced by immunoSEQ multiplex PCR; TCRdb stores in-frame clones only, minus some. Of more than 95,000 clones listed, approximately 78% were seen once; the top ten hold roughly 0.9%. This sequence originates from a human donor who received a liver transplant. The sample here was CD4+ T cells from blood, taken before liver transplant. The chain recombines TRBV6-5 with TRBJ1-5; D is possibly TRBD1 (6 bases). The CDR3 is CASRRGGRSNQPQHF. The CDR3 DNA is TGTGCCAGCAGGAGGGGGGGGAGAAGCAATCAGCCCCAGCATTTT.